These 5 T cell receptor beta chains were sequenced from one sample in a study of cytomegalovirus exposure and HLA in healthy donors. Amplification used 60 Vbeta primers and 13 Jbeta primers. Only in-frame clones appear in the TCRdb table, and some are missing; sequencing was by immunoSEQ multiplex PCR. Among some 170,000 clones listed, around 85% were seen once. The sequencing input was PBMCs. Receptor source: a woman aged 25 to 39 in good health and CMV-seronegative.

In nucleotides, the CDR3 is TGTGCCAGCAGCTTCAGGACAGGGTTGACAGATACGCAGTATTTT. Its protein is CASSFRTGLTDTQYF. The V gene is TRBV5-6, the J gene TRBJ2-3, with 8 bases fitting TRBD1. From germline, CDR1 is SGHDT and CDR2 YYEEEE. This CDR3 is 15 amino acids long. Germline trimming cut 2 bases from V and 3 bases from J; bases unmatched to any gene: 5.

The rearrangement joins TRBV18 to TRBJ2-2, with D tentatively TRBD1 (6 bases). The germline V gene has CDR1 KGHSH and CDR2 LQKENI. V lost 3 bases and J lost 1, with 12 bases in between. The CDR3 extends over 16 amino acids. The CDR3, as DNA: TGTGCCAGCTCACCCACCCCGGGACAGAACACCGGGGAGCTGTTTTTT. Its protein is CASSPTPGQNTGELFF. The full variable domain, rest sourced from reference TRBV18 and TRBJ2-2, is NAGVMQNPRHLVRRRGQEARLRCSPMKGHSHVYWYRQLPEEGLKFMVYLQKENIIDESGMPKERFSAEFPKEGPSILRIQQVVRGDSAAYFCASSPTPGQNTGELFFGEGSRLTVL.

V is TRBV4-2 and J is TRBJ2-1; perhaps TRBD2 as D (5 bases). CDR1 and CDR2 from the germline V gene are LGHNA and YNFKEQ. Trimming removed 0 bases at V and 0 bases at J, with 12 bases between. This CDR3 is built from 17 residues. DNA of the CDR3: TGTGCCAGCAGCCAAGATCCCACTAGTTACTCCTACAATGAGCAGTTCTTC. Protein sequence: CASSQDPTSYSYNEQFF.

CDR3 sequence reads: CASSLGGGPRKQYF. Here the CDR3 DNA reads TGTGCCAGCAGCCTGGGCGGGGGTCCCCGCAAGCAGTACTTC. The V and J genes are TRBV5-4 and TRBJ2-7, with TRBD2 identical over 7 bases. V was clipped by 4 bases and J by 8 bases; unmatched bases: 12. In germline, CDR1 is SGHNT, CDR2 YYREEE (reference sequence). The length of the CDR3 is 14 residues.

The chain combines TRBV27 with TRBJ2-5, with a tentative D call TRBD2 (6 bases). Germline V gene lookup returns CDR1 MNHEY and CDR2 SMNVEV (reference sequence). The CDR3 spans 15 residues. V was cut by 6 bases and J by 2 bases, with 16 bases left in between. The CDR3 is CASSRLGGAQETQYF. DNA for the CDR3: TGTGCCAGCAGCCGGCTCGGAGGGGCGCAAGAGACCCAGTACTTC.